The 4 T cell receptor beta chains in this list originate from one sample, sequenced in a study of CD8+CD57+ T cells in acquired aplastic anemia. Genomic DNA was employed as the template in profiling TCR beta VDJ and CDR3. TCRdb itself ran the reads through MiXCR, one entry per CDR3 protein. The repertoire holds about 270,000 distinct CDR3 sequences, with 45% to 65% as singletons. The sequenced material came from sorted CD4+, CD8+, or CD8+CD57+ T cells (not recorded which) from PBMCs. These receptors were obtained from a human donor with severe aplastic anemia or a healthy control (not recorded which).

This clonotype was seen only once. The chain joins TRBV2 to TRBJ1-5, with a weak D call TRBD1 (5 bases). V was clipped by 3 bases and J by 6 bases, with 18 bases between them. Germline CDR1 is SNHLY and CDR2 is FYNNEI. The CDR3 extends over 16 amino acids. This chain's CDR3 is CASSDGGWGSVQPQHF. CDR3 DNA sequence: TGTGCCAGCAGTGATGGTGGGTGGGGGAGCGTTCAGCCCCAGCATTTT.

This rearrangement joins TRBV20-1 to TRBJ2-1, with TRBD2 as a possible D gene (6 bases). The CDR3 runs 15 residues. V lost 0 bases and J 3 bases, leaving 12 bases between the germline ends. The germline V gene encodes CDR1 DFQATT and CDR2 SNEGSKA (reference sequence). The CDR3 region is CSARDLGSIYNEQFF. The CDR3 DNA sequence: TGCAGTGCTAGAGATCTCGGGAGTATCTACAATGAGCAGTTCTTC.

The V gene is TRBV7-3, the J gene TRBJ1-6; D uncertain. Germline V gene lookup returns CDR1 SGHTA and CDR2 FQGTGA. The CDR3 covers 14 residues. The V and J ends lost 5 bases and 9 bases respectively, with 14 bases between them. The CDR3 loop is CASSTPRGISPLHF. The DNA of the CDR3 is TGTGCCAGCAGCACCCCACGGGGTATTTCACCCCTCCACTTT. The entire variable domain, with the rest obtained from reference TRBV7-3 and TRBJ1-6, is as follows: GAGVSQTPSNKVTEKGKYVELRCDPISGHTALYWYRQSLGQGPEFLIYFQGTGAADDSGLPNDRFFAVRPEGSVSTLKIQRTERGDSAVYLCASSTPRGISPLHFGNGTRLTVT.

Of note for this clonotype: A much bigger clone sits one base away, suggesting this may be a read error. J is TRBJ2-6 and V is TRBV6-1; weak D call: TRBD2 (5 bases). Germline-derived CDR1 and CDR2 are MNHNS and SASEGT. This CDR3 is 14 amino acids long. V was clipped by 7 bases and J by 8 bases, with 15 bases between them. CDR3 bases: TGTGCCAGCAATGCAGGACTTCCGCCCAACGTCCTGACTTTC. It codes for CASNAGLPPNVLTF.